The rows below give T cell receptor beta chains drawn from one sample of a study of blood T cells in healthy people across ages. A single record per CDR3 protein comes from TCRdb applying MiXCR to the 5' RACE reads. The sample lists over 1,500,000 distinct CDR3 sequences, roughly two fifths occurring once. The sample was blood. The receptors were sampled from a human donor in good health. Both conserved end residues are part of each CDR3. The D gene is left open where the match is weak. Size values are once, few and many counts, or a class for expanded clones, and some rows have none.

abundance: NA
v_gene: TRBV2
j_gene: TRBJ1-5
d_gene: NA
CDR3nt: TGTGCCAGTAGTACCTGGAGCAATCAGCCCCAGCATTTT
CDR3aa: CASSTWSNQPQHF

abundance: NA
v_gene: TRBV25-1
j_gene: TRBJ2-5
d_gene: NA
CDR3nt: TGTGCCAGCAGTGAATTCATGGGGGCTCAAGAGACCCAGTACTTC
CDR3aa: CASSEFMGAQETQYF

abundance: once
v_gene: TRBV6-6
j_gene: TRBJ1-5
d_gene: NA
CDR3nt: TGTGCCAGCAGTTACCCCGGGGGCCAGCCCCAGCATTTT
CDR3aa: CASSYPGGQPQHF

abundance: NA
v_gene: TRBV5-6
j_gene: TRBJ2-4
d_gene: NA
CDR3nt: TGTGCCAGCAGCGGGACCTCCCGTGCCAAAAACATTCAGTACTTC
CDR3aa: CASSGTSRAKNIQYF

abundance: few
v_gene: TRBV7-2
j_gene: TRBJ1-5
d_gene: NA
CDR3nt: TGTGCCAGCAGCCTCCCAAGTCAGCCCCAGCATTTT
CDR3aa: CASSLPSQPQHF

abundance: few
v_gene: TRBV6-6
j_gene: TRBJ1-4
d_gene: NA
CDR3nt: TGTGCCAGCAGCGGGGTATTGAGTGAAAAACTGTTTTTT
CDR3aa: CASSGVLSEKLFF

abundance: NA
v_gene: TRBV4-1
j_gene: TRBJ1-5
d_gene: NA
CDR3nt: TGCGCCAGCCGACAAGGCTTCGGGGGAAGCGGACAGCCCCAGCATTTT
CDR3aa: CASRQGFGGSGQPQHF

abundance: few
v_gene: TRBV28
j_gene: TRBJ2-1
d_gene: TRBD2
CDR3nt: TGTGCCAGCAGTCTACATAGACTAGCGGGGGCCGCAAGCTCCTACAATGAGCAGTTCTTC
CDR3aa: CASSLHRLAGAASSYNEQFF

abundance: NA
v_gene: TRBV2
j_gene: TRBJ2-7
d_gene: TRBD1
CDR3nt: TGTGCCAGCAGGGGGACAGGGGGTATCTACGACGAGCAGTACTTC
CDR3aa: CASRGTGGIYDEQYF

abundance: NA
v_gene: TRBV12-3/TRBV12-4
j_gene: TRBJ2-1
d_gene: NA
CDR3nt: TGTGCCAGCAGTTTTGAAGGCCCAGTGAGAAATGAGCAGTTCTTC
CDR3aa: CASSFEGPVRNEQFF

abundance: NA
v_gene: TRBV4-3
j_gene: TRBJ2-5
d_gene: NA
CDR3nt: TGCGCCAGCAGCCAAATTGGGGGAGTTTCAGAGACCCAGTACTTC
CDR3aa: CASSQIGGVSETQYF

abundance: NA
v_gene: TRBV2
j_gene: TRBJ1-6
d_gene: NA
CDR3nt: TGTGCCAGCAGTGACAGGGGTCGAGGCTCCTATAATTCACCCCTCCACTTT
CDR3aa: CASSDRGRGSYNSPLHF

abundance: NA
v_gene: TRBV12-3/TRBV12-4
j_gene: TRBJ1-1
d_gene: NA
CDR3nt: TGTGCCAGCAGTTTTAATCTCCAGGAGCGAGGTAAGGCGAACACTGAAGCTTTCTTT
CDR3aa: CASSFNLQERGKANTEAFF

abundance: few
v_gene: TRBV7-2
j_gene: TRBJ2-3
d_gene: TRBD2
CDR3nt: TGTGCCGGTCAGAGGGTAGCGGGGGATCTAGATACGCAGTATTTT
CDR3aa: CAGQRVAGDLDTQYF

abundance: few
v_gene: TRBV12-3/TRBV12-4
j_gene: TRBJ1-2
d_gene: NA
CDR3nt: TGTGCCAGCAGTTTAGCGCTATCACGGATCTATGGCTACACCTTC
CDR3aa: CASSLALSRIYGYTF

abundance: few
v_gene: TRBV7-9
j_gene: TRBJ2-1
d_gene: NA
CDR3nt: TGTGCCAGCCGCCCTAGAGCGGCTCCTCCCTACAATGAGCAGTTCTTC
CDR3aa: CASRPRAAPPYNEQFF

abundance: NA
v_gene: TRBV2
j_gene: TRBJ2-3
d_gene: TRBD1
CDR3nt: TGTGCCAGCAAACCTCGGGGGGACAGGGCGACAGATACGCAGTATTTT
CDR3aa: CASKPRGDRATDTQYF

abundance: many
v_gene: TRBV12-3/TRBV12-4
j_gene: TRBJ2-7
d_gene: TRBD1
CDR3nt: TGTGCCAGCAATCGGGACAGCTCCTACGAGCAGTACTTC
CDR3aa: CASNRDSSYEQYF

abundance: NA
v_gene: TRBV20-1
j_gene: TRBJ1-2
d_gene: TRBD1
CDR3nt: TGCAGTGCTAGAGCCGCCGGGACAGGGGCAGCCAGCTATGGCTACACCTTC
CDR3aa: CSARAAGTGAASYGYTF

abundance: few
v_gene: TRBV6-1
j_gene: TRBJ2-5
d_gene: NA
CDR3nt: TGTGCCAGCAGTGAAGCAATCGGGGTCGGAGGTGAGACCCAGTACTTC
CDR3aa: CASSEAIGVGGETQYF

abundance: NA
v_gene: TRBV14
j_gene: TRBJ2-1
d_gene: TRBD1
CDR3nt: TGTGCCAGCAGCCAAGTAACAGGGACAGGGGTGGCCAATGAGCAGTTCTTC
CDR3aa: CASSQVTGTGVANEQFF

abundance: NA
v_gene: TRBV4-1
j_gene: TRBJ2-5
d_gene: NA
CDR3nt: TGCGCCAGCAGCCAAGACTCGGAATTCGGGCAGTACTTC
CDR3aa: CASSQDSEFGQYF

abundance: few
v_gene: TRBV10-2
j_gene: TRBJ2-5
d_gene: TRBD2
CDR3nt: TGCGCCAGCAGTAGCGGGGGGCCGGGAGGCTATGAGACCCAGTACTTC
CDR3aa: CASSSGGPGGYETQYF

abundance: NA
v_gene: TRBV7-8
j_gene: TRBJ1-5
d_gene: TRBD1
CDR3nt: TGTGCCAGCAGCTTATTGGCGGGACAGGGGGCACGGCAGCCCCAGCATTTT
CDR3aa: CASSLLAGQGARQPQHF

abundance: few
v_gene: TRBV9
j_gene: TRBJ2-1
d_gene: TRBD2
CDR3nt: TGTGCCAGCAGCGTAGGTGGCGGGGGGTCCAATGAGCAGTTCTTC
CDR3aa: CASSVGGGGSNEQFF

abundance: few
v_gene: TRBV7-7
j_gene: TRBJ1-4
d_gene: NA
CDR3nt: TGTGCTAGCAGCCCGGACCTGGGTGAAAAACTGTTTTTT
CDR3aa: CASSPDLGEKLFF

abundance: NA
v_gene: TRBV6-2/TRBV6-3
j_gene: TRBJ1-5
d_gene: TRBD1
CDR3nt: TGTGCCAGCGCCCGGACAGGGGATTCACAGCCCCAGCATTTT
CDR3aa: CASARTGDSQPQHF

abundance: NA
v_gene: TRBV5-5
j_gene: TRBJ2-1
d_gene: TRBD2
CDR3nt: TGTACCAGCAGCCTTCTAGCGGGGGCCTACAATGAGCAGTTCTTC
CDR3aa: CTSSLLAGAYNEQFF

abundance: many
v_gene: TRBV6-5
j_gene: TRBJ1-2
d_gene: NA
CDR3nt: TGTGCCAGCAGTTACGCAGGGAGCTATGGCTACACCTTC
CDR3aa: CASSYAGSYGYTF

abundance: few
v_gene: TRBV4-1
j_gene: TRBJ2-7
d_gene: TRBD1
CDR3nt: TGCGCCAGCAGCCAAGGATCAGGGGGCTACGAGCAGTACTTC
CDR3aa: CASSQGSGGYEQYF

abundance: few
v_gene: TRBV12-3/TRBV12-4
j_gene: TRBJ2-3
d_gene: TRBD2
CDR3nt: TGTGCCAGCATTAAGGGGACTAGCGGGGGAGATACGCAGTATTTT
CDR3aa: CASIKGTSGGDTQYF

abundance: few
v_gene: TRBV5-1
j_gene: TRBJ2-1
d_gene: TRBD2
CDR3nt: TGCGCCAGCAGCGAAACCGGGACTAGCTGGGAGCAGTTCTTC
CDR3aa: CASSETGTSWEQFF

abundance: NA
v_gene: TRBV3-1
j_gene: TRBJ2-6
d_gene: NA
CDR3nt: TGTGCCAGCAGCCGCCGTGGAAGCTCTGGGGCCAACGTCCTGACTTTC
CDR3aa: CASSRRGSSGANVLTF

abundance: few
v_gene: TRBV29-1
j_gene: TRBJ1-1
d_gene: NA
CDR3nt: TGCAGCGTTTACGGAGGAGGAGAAATGAACACTGAAGCTTTCTTT
CDR3aa: CSVYGGGEMNTEAFF

abundance: NA
v_gene: TRBV12-5
j_gene: TRBJ1-2
d_gene: NA
CDR3nt: TGTGCTAGTGCGGGCCCGGGCGCTAGATATGGCTACACCTTC
CDR3aa: CASAGPGARYGYTF

abundance: NA
v_gene: TRBV7-9
j_gene: TRBJ2-3
d_gene: TRBD2
CDR3nt: TGTGCCAGCAGCCCCCCTAGCGGGGGGAACACAGATACGCAGTATTTT
CDR3aa: CASSPPSGGNTDTQYF

abundance: NA
v_gene: TRBV4-2
j_gene: TRBJ1-2
d_gene: NA
CDR3nt: TGTGCCAGCAGCCAAGGCTCCGGGCTTGCTGGTGGCTACACCTTC
CDR3aa: CASSQGSGLAGGYTF

abundance: NA
v_gene: TRBV5-1
j_gene: TRBJ2-7
d_gene: TRBD2
CDR3nt: TGCGCCAGCAGCTTGGCCCCTAGCGGGGGGGCCTACGAGCAGTACTTC
CDR3aa: CASSLAPSGGAYEQYF

abundance: NA
v_gene: TRBV18
j_gene: TRBJ2-5
d_gene: NA
CDR3nt: TGTGCCAGCTCACCACGCAGCAGGGGCGGAGAGACCCAGTACTTC
CDR3aa: CASSPRSRGGETQYF

abundance: NA
v_gene: TRBV20-1
j_gene: TRBJ1-2
d_gene: NA
CDR3nt: TGCAGTGCTAGAGATAGGAGAGGGACCCAAAGCTATGGCTACACCTTC
CDR3aa: CSARDRRGTQSYGYTF

abundance: NA
v_gene: TRBV20-1
j_gene: TRBJ2-7
d_gene: TRBD1
CDR3nt: TGCAGTGCTCCGACCGGGACAGGTCAAACTTACGAGCAGTACTTC
CDR3aa: CSAPTGTGQTYEQYF

abundance: NA
v_gene: TRBV6-2/TRBV6-3
j_gene: TRBJ1-2
d_gene: NA
CDR3nt: TGTGCCAGCACTCCGGGGGGAGGAACAATGAACTATGGCTACACCTTC
CDR3aa: CASTPGGGTMNYGYTF

abundance: NA
v_gene: TRBV7-2
j_gene: TRBJ2-3
d_gene: NA
CDR3nt: TGTGCCAGCAGCTTAGACACTATTACAAATACGCAGTATTTT
CDR3aa: CASSLDTITNTQYF

abundance: few
v_gene: TRBV5-6
j_gene: TRBJ2-5
d_gene: NA
CDR3nt: TGTGCCAGCGCAAGGCGGGGACATGAGACCCAGTACTTC
CDR3aa: CASARRGHETQYF

abundance: few
v_gene: TRBV2
j_gene: TRBJ2-4
d_gene: NA
CDR3nt: TGTGCCAGCAGTGAAATGGCGGATGAGCAGTACTTC
CDR3aa: CASSEMADEQYF

abundance: few
v_gene: TRBV6-6
j_gene: TRBJ1-2
d_gene: NA
CDR3nt: TGTGCCAGCCAGTTACAAGTCATGGATTTTGGCTACACCTTC
CDR3aa: CASQLQVMDFGYTF

abundance: NA
v_gene: TRBV11-3
j_gene: TRBJ2-3
d_gene: NA
CDR3nt: TGTGCCAGCAGCCAGGGGGCGGGGGGCAGCACAGATACGCAGTATTTT
CDR3aa: CASSQGAGGSTDTQYF

abundance: few
v_gene: TRBV7-9
j_gene: TRBJ2-3
d_gene: TRBD2
CDR3nt: TGTGCCATCCACGGGGGGGGCACAGATACGCAGTATTTT
CDR3aa: CAIHGGGTDTQYF